Each of the 21 T cell receptor beta chains below was sequenced from the same sample in a study of beta chain features in type 1 diabetes. Expressed TCRB transcripts were sequenced because the isolated RNA had all been reverse transcribed beforehand. Some clones are missing from TCRdb's copy, which holds only in-frame ones; the method was immunoSEQ multiplex PCR. The sample includes fewer than 900,000 clones, 15% to 20% seen only once; the top ten take around 0.02%. Specimen: naive CD4+ T cells from blood. These receptors originate from a woman under 30 in good health.

The genes are TRBV15 and TRBJ2-7, with 8 nucleotides matching TRBD2. The CDR3 has 15 residues. Germline trimming cut 1 base from V and 3 bases from J; bases unmatched to any gene: 5. Per the germline V gene, CDR1 is LNHNV and CDR2 is YYDKDF (reference sequence). The CDR3 spells CATSRGGRLLYEQYF. CDR3 coding DNA: TGTGCCACCAGCAGAGGCGGGAGGCTCCTCTACGAGCAGTACTTC.

This clone was recorded a few times. The CDR3 here is CASSGTVNYGYTF. As DNA, the CDR3 is TGTGCCAGCAGTGGGACGGTTAACTATGGCTACACCTTC. This rearrangement joins TRBV6-1 to TRBJ1-2; D remains unclear. CDR1 and CDR2 (germline): MNHNS, SASEGT. The V end lost 4 bases, the J end lost 1 base, and 7 bases lay between the germline ends. The length of the CDR3 is 13 residues.

As to this clone: Additional DNA sequences in this sample encode the identical CDR3. The chain uses TRBV5-1 and TRBJ2-7; D is possibly TRBD2 (5 bases). CDR1 is SGHRS and CDR2 is YFSETQ in the germline V gene. Trimming cost V 7 bases and J 4 bases, with 9 bases left between them. The CDR3 contains 11 residues. CDR3 loop: CASGEGYEQYF. CDR3 DNA: TGCGCCAGCGGTGAGGGATACGAGCAGTACTTC.

This clone was seen a few times. The V gene is TRBV5-1, the J gene TRBJ2-5; D may be TRBD1 (6 bases). The V end was cut by 4 bases, the J end by 5 bases, with 18 bases between. This CDR3 is 15 amino acids long. Germline CDR1 and CDR2: SGHRS and YFSETQ. The CDR3 here is CASSDGQLRAETQYF. CDR3 nucleotide sequence: TGCGCCAGCAGCGATGGACAGCTCCGGGCGGAGACCCAGTACTTC.

The gene calls are TRBV6-5 and TRBJ2-5; 10 nucleotides align to TRBD2. The germline V gene has CDR1 MNHEY and CDR2 SVGAGI. This CDR3 contains 16 residues. Trimming took 0 bases from V and 1 from J; bases not matched to a gene: 2. CDR3 amino acids: CASSYSASGGQETQYF. CDR3 nucleotides: TGTGCCAGCAGTTACTCGGCTAGCGGGGGCCAAGAGACCCAGTACTTC.

The chain joins TRBV6-5 to TRBJ2-4; maybe TRBD2 (5 bases). Per the germline V gene, CDR1 is MNHEY and CDR2 is SVGAGI. The length of the CDR3 is 13 residues. V shed 2 bases and J shed 8 bases, with 10 bases lying between them. The CDR3 bases are TGTGCCAGCAGTTACCGTGGGAGAGACATTCAGTACTTC. As protein: CASSYRGRDIQYF.

The genes are TRBV18 and TRBJ1-1; D gene uncertain. The length of the CDR3 is 13 residues. Germline CDR1 reads KGHSH; CDR2 reads LQKENI. Trimming shortened V by 2 bases and J by 3 bases, and 7 bases separated the two germline ends. The CDR3 DNA reads as TGTGCCAGCTCACCAGGGTCGGACACTGAAGCTTTCTTT. Translation: CASSPGSDTEAFF.

The chain recombines TRBV7-2 with TRBJ2-3, with D possibly being TRBD2 (5 bases). V was pared by 5 bases and J by 0 bases, with 9 bases between. CDR1 SGHTA and CDR2 FQGNSA come from the germline V gene. CDR3 size: 14 residues. CDR3 amino acids: CASSPRASTDTQYF. DNA of the CDR3: TGTGCCAGCAGCCCGAGGGCTAGCACAGATACGCAGTATTTT.

This clone was detected only a few times. The genes are TRBV10-2 and TRBJ1-2; a possible D gene is TRBD1 (5 bases). Trimming pared 0 bases from V and 7 bases from J, leaving 9 bases between. Germline loops: CDR1 WSHSY, CDR2 SAAADI. The CDR3 sequence is 13 residues long. CDR3 in DNA: TGCGCCAGCAGTGAGTCCAGGGAGGCTGGCTACACCTTC. This translates into CASSESREAGYTF.

The sample holds a few counts of this clone. This CDR3 is CASNIGQGNYEQYF. The CDR3 bases are TGTGCCAGCAACATCGGACAGGGCAACTACGAGCAGTACTTC. The gene calls are TRBV21-1 and TRBJ2-7; TRBD1, the table's D call, lacks a check against the DNA. TRBV21-1 is termed a pseudogene. CDR3 length equals 14 residues.

The J gene is TRBJ2-3, the V gene TRBV29-1; no firm D call. From germline, CDR1 is SQVTM and CDR2 ANQGSEA. V lost 4 bases, J lost 8 bases, and 7 bases lay in between. CDR3 length equals 10 residues. The CDR3 is CSVVRVTQYF. Here the CDR3 DNA reads TGCAGCGTTGTCCGAGTTACGCAGTATTTT.

This chain links TRBV4-2 with TRBJ1-5, with D possibly being TRBD1 (5 bases). The V end was cut by 0 bases, the J end by 0 bases, with 9 bases between. Germline CDR1 and CDR2: LGHNA and YNFKEQ. This CDR3 has 16 amino acids. Written as DNA, the CDR3 is TGTGCCAGCAGCCAAGACGGGGCTCATAGCAATCAGCCCCAGCATTTT. The encoded protein is CASSQDGAHSNQPQHF.

This clone was detected only a few times. The V call is TRBV4-1, the J call TRBJ2-4; maybe TRBD1 (5 bases). Trimming shortened V by 4 bases and J by 3 bases, and 13 bases separated the two germline ends. This CDR3 has 15 residues. CDR1 and CDR2 (germline): MGHRA, YSYEKL. CDR3 DNA: TGCGCCAGCAGCCCTAGGGGTGTAGACAAAAACATTCAGTACTTC. Protein: CASSPRGVDKNIQYF.

This clone showed up just a few times. In DNA form, the CDR3 reads TGCAGCGTTGAAACCCTAGCGGGAGCGTACGAGCAGTACTTC. This sequence encodes CSVETLAGAYEQYF. The rearrangement links TRBV29-1 to TRBJ2-7; 10 nucleotides line up with TRBD2. Looked up from germline, CDR1 is SQVTM and CDR2 is ANQGSEA. The CDR3 runs 14 residues. With V trimmed by 2 bases and J by 4 bases, 5 bases remained unmatched.

The J gene is TRBJ2-1, the V gene TRBV18; D is perhaps TRBD2 (5 bases). CDR1 and CDR2 from the germline V gene are KGHSH and LQKENI. CDR3 length equals 16 residues. Trimming pared 1 base from V and 2 bases from J, leaving 12 bases between. The CDR3 DNA reads TGTGCCAGCTCACCACTAGCGTCCCCCGCCTACAATGAGCAGTTCTTC. The encoded protein is CASSPLASPAYNEQFF.

This clone appeared a few times. The J gene is TRBJ1-2, the V gene TRBV6-5; TRBD1 matches at 7 bases. The CDR3 runs to 13 residues. Losses at the gene ends were 5 bases for V and 5 bases for J; bases not matched to a gene: 5. Germline V lookup: CDR1 MNHEY, CDR2 SVGAGI. CDR3 loop: CASSKTGTYGYTF. CDR3 sequence (DNA): TGTGCCAGCAGTAAGACAGGGACTTATGGCTACACCTTC.

V gene TRBV10-3 combines with J gene TRBJ2-1; D ambiguous. The CDR3 is made up of 15 amino acids. Germline CDR1 ENHRY, CDR2 SYGVKD. Trimming stripped 2 bases from V and 0 bases from J, with 8 bases between. CDR3 region: CAISELASSYNEQFF. CDR3 bases: TGTGCCATCAGTGAGCTGGCGAGCTCCTACAATGAGCAGTTCTTC.

The V and J genes are TRBV23-1 and TRBJ2-5, with a weak D call TRBD1 (6 bases). TRBV23-1 is an ORF for which the function is uncertain. The CDR3 is 19 residues long. The germline V and J ends were trimmed by 0 bases and 0 bases, with 20 bases remaining between them. CDR3 sequence reads: CASSQSGHRDSPYQETQYF. The CDR3 nucleotides are TGCGCCAGCAGTCAATCGGGACACAGAGACAGTCCTTACCAAGAGACCCAGTACTTC.

This rearrangement joins TRBV7-2 to TRBJ1-1, with TRBD1 matching 8 bases. The V gene end was trimmed by 3 bases and the J gene end by 0 bases; junction bases not matched to a gene: 6. The germline V gene has CDR1 SGHTA and CDR2 FQGNSA. The CDR3 totals 16 residues. The CDR3 is CASSFDRGYMNTEAFF. CDR3 in DNA: TGTGCCAGCAGCTTCGACAGGGGTTATATGAACACTGAAGCTTTCTTT.

This sequence joins TRBV7-9 and TRBJ2-2; the D gene is possibly TRBD2 (6 bases). V lost 1 base, J lost 1 base, and 10 bases lay in between. The CDR3 loop spans 16 amino acids. Germline lookup yields CDR1 SEHNR and CDR2 FQNEAQ (reference sequence). The CDR3, as DNA: TGTGCCAGCAGCTTAGGTGGTAGCGGGAACACCGGGGAGCTGTTTTTT. Its translation is CASSLGGSGNTGELFF.

The chain carries TRBV10-3 and TRBJ2-7; unclear D gene. This CDR3 is 14 amino acids long. Germline V gene sequence: CDR1 ENHRY, CDR2 SYGVKD. The V gene lost 0 bases and the J gene lost 0 bases, with 6 bases spanning the gap. The DNA for the CDR3 is TGTGCCATCAGTGAGTCCGCACTCTCCTACGAGCAGTACTTC. Amino acid sequence: CAISESALSYEQYF.